The T cell receptor beta chain under discussion was sequenced for a study of cytomegalovirus exposure and HLA in healthy donors. Points from the study as a whole: What was likely a sequencing artifact was a cluster of highly shared sequence variants. When a later analysis compared HLA-associated TCR beta chains with equally common others, the HLA-associated chains turned out to be more clonally expanded and to have lower generation probabilities.

As to this clone: Its specificity is unknown.

CDR3 length: 15 residues. Trimming cost V 3 bases and J 8 bases; bases outside gene matches: 10. Germline loops: CDR1 SGHRS, CDR2 YFSETQ. The PCR contained 60 Vbeta and 13 Jbeta primers. The method was immunoSEQ multiplex PCR; TCRdb's version includes in-frame clones alone and lacks a portion of them. The data contain roughly 200,000 clones, about four fifths of them singletons. The chain recombines TRBV5-1 with TRBJ2-1; 8 positions agree with TRBD1. The material sequenced was PBMCs. The clonotype comes from a man between 45 and 60 years old in good health and CMV-seronegative. This CDR3 is CASSYRTGIGDEQFF. The CDR3 region has the DNA TGCGCCAGCAGCTATCGGACAGGGATAGGGGATGAGCAGTTCTTC.